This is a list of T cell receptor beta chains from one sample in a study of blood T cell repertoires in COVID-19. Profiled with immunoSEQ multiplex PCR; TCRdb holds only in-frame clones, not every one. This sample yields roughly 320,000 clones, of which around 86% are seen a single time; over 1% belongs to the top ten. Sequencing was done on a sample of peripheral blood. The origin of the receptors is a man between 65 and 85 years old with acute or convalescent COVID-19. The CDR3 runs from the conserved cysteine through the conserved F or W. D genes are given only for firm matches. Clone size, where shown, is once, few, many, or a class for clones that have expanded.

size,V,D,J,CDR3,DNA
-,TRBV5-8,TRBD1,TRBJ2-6,CASSQDRAGANVLTF,TGTGCCAGCAGCCAAGACAGGGCCGGGGCCAACGTCCTGACTTTC
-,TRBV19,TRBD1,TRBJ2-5,CASRDRGTETQYF,TGTGCCAGTAGGGACAGGGGGACGGAGACCCAGTACTTC
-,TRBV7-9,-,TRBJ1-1,CASSPQGGWLTEAFF,TGTGCCAGCAGCCCTCAGGGTGGTTGGCTCACTGAAGCTTTCTTT
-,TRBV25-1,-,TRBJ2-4,CASSEYSGGDGNIQYF,TGTGCCAGCAGTGAATATAGTGGGGGCGATGGGAACATTCAGTACTTC
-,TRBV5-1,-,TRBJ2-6,CASSLGTAPGANVLTF,TGCGCCAGCAGCTTGGGAACAGCTCCAGGGGCCAACGTCCTGACTTTC
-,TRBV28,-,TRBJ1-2,CASSLPETQESFGYTF,TGTGCCAGCAGTTTGCCCGAGACCCAGGAATCTTTTGGCTACACCTTC
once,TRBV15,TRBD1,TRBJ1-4,CATSRADRHNEKLFF,TGTGCCACCAGCAGAGCGGACAGGCATAATGAAAAACTGTTTTTT
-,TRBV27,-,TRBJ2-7,CASSLTCEQYF,TGTGCCAGCAGTTTAACATGCGAGCAGTACTTC
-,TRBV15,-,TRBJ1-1,CATRVERRNTEAFF,TGTGCCACCAGGGTAGAGCGCCGAAACACTGAAGCTTTCTTT
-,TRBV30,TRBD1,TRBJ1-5,CAWSVQGGNQPQHF,TGTGCCTGGAGTGTACAGGGGGGCAATCAGCCCCAGCATTTT
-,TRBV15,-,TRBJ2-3,CATRSLGGTDTQYF,TGTGCCACCAGGTCTTTAGGGGGAACAGATACGCAGTATTTT
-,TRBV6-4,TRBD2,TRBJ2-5,CASSREAGIETQYF,TGTGCCAGCAGCCGGGAGGCAGGGATAGAGACCCAGTACTTC
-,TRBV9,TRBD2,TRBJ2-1,CASSVTPGAGVSYNEQFF,TGTGCCAGCAGCGTAACGCCAGGAGCGGGAGTTAGCTACAATGAGCAGTTCTTC
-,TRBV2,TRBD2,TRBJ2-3,CASSEGLAGKASTQYF,TGTGCCAGCAGCGAGGGACTAGCGGGGAAGGCGAGTACGCAGTATTTT
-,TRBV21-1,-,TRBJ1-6,CASGPDRDRVNSPLHF,TGTGCCAGCGGCCCAGACCGGGACAGGGTAAATTCACCCCTCCACTTT
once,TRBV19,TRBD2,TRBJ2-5,CASGATTLAGGEETQYF,TGTGCCAGTGGCGCTACAACCCTAGCGGGAGGTGAAGAGACCCAGTACTTC
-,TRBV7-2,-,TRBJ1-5,CASSWAPEAGNQPQHF,TGTGCCAGCAGCTGGGCTCCGGAAGCGGGTAATCAACCCCAGCATTTT
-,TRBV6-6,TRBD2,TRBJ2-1,CASSRGTSGSIIGSYNEQFF,TGTGCCAGCAGCCGAGGGACTAGCGGGAGTATTATAGGGTCCTACAATGAGCAGTTCTTC
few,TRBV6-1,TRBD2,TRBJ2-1,CASSEYGRRDEQFF,TGTGCCAGCAGTGAATACGGGAGGCGGGATGAGCAGTTCTTC
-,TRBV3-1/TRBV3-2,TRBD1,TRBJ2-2,CASSEQGYIGELFF,TGTGCCAGCAGTGAACAGGGGTACATCGGGGAGCTGTTTTTT
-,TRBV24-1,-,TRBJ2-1,CATSDIRGPSNEQFF,TGTGCCACCAGTGATATCAGGGGTCCGTCCAATGAGCAGTTCTTC
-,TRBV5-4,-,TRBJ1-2,CASSLAGHRYGYTF,TGTGCCAGCAGCTTGGCCGGACACCGATATGGCTACACCTTC
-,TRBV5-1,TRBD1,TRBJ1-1,CASSWGQGGMGTEAFF,TGCGCCAGCAGCTGGGGACAGGGTGGGATGGGCACTGAAGCTTTCTTT
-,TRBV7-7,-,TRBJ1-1,CASSRLRGQTNTEAFF,TGTGCCAGCAGCCGCTTGCGCGGACAGACCAACACTGAAGCTTTCTTT
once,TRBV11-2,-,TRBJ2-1,CASSLYVSSYNEQFF,TGTGCCAGCAGCTTATACGTGAGCTCCTACAATGAGCAGTTCTTC
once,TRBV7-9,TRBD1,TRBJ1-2,CASSFEGDREGLDGYTF,TGTGCCAGCAGCTTTGAGGGAGACAGGGAAGGGCTAGATGGCTACACCTTC
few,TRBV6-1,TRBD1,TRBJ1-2,CASSESATGHGYTF,TGTGCCAGCAGTGAATCAGCGACAGGGCATGGCTACACCTTC
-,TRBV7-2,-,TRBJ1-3,CASSIGQTLGAGTIYF,TGTGCCAGCAGCATTGGACAGACCCTCGGGGCAGGCACCATATATTTT
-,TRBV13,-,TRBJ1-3,CASSFSPGQGNTIYF,TGTGCCAGCAGCTTCTCACCCGGACAGGGAAACACCATATATTTT
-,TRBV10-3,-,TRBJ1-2,CAISENRATYGYTF,TGTGCCATCAGTGAAAACAGGGCTACCTATGGCTACACCTTC
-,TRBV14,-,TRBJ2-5,CASSQDRRYQETQYF,TGTGCCAGCAGCCAAGACAGGAGGTACCAAGAGACCCAGTACTTC
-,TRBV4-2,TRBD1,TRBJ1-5,CASSQDPRDRQPQHF,TGTGCCAGCAGCCAAGATCCCCGGGACAGGCAGCCCCAGCATTTT
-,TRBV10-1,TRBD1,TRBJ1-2,CASSGPDRDYGYTF,TGCGCCAGCAGTGGTCCGGACAGGGACTATGGCTACACCTTC
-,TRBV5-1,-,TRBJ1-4,CASRGGSNEKLFF,TGCGCCAGCAGGGGAGGGTCTAATGAAAAACTGTTTTTT
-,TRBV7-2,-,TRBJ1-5,CASSQNRNQPQHF,TGTGCCAGCAGCCAAAACAGGAATCAGCCCCAGCATTTT
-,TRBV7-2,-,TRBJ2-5,CASSSAREETQYF,TGTGCCAGCAGCTCCGCCAGGGAAGAGACCCAGTACTTC
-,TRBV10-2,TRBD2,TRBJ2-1,CASSESGGGDPSSYNEQFF,TGCGCCAGCAGTGAGTCAGGCGGGGGGGACCCGAGCTCCTACAATGAGCAGTTCTTC
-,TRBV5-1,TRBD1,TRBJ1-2,CASSLAGRTGVFYGYTF,TGCGCCAGCAGCTTGGCCGGGAGGACAGGGGTCTTCTATGGCTACACCTTC
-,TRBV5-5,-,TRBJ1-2,CASSFGWSGKGYGYTF,TGTGCCAGCAGCTTTGGGTGGTCGGGGAAGGGCTATGGCTACACCTTC
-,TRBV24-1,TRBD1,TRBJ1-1,CATSDLNSGQGIRDTEAFF,TGTGCCACCAGTGATTTGAATTCGGGACAGGGGATCCGGGACACTGAAGCTTTCTTT
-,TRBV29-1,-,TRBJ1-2,CSVVTQLPNYGYTF,TGCAGCGTTGTGACACAACTGCCCAACTATGGCTACACCTTC
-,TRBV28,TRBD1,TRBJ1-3,CASSPGDRGLGNTIYF,TGTGCCAGCAGTCCTGGTGACAGGGGGCTTGGAAACACCATATATTTT
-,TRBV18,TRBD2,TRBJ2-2,CASSPPSGGTGELFF,TGTGCCAGCTCACCACCGAGCGGGGGCACCGGGGAGCTGTTTTTT
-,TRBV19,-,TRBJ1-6,CASSIITGVNSPLHF,TGTGCCAGTAGTATAATTACGGGAGTAAATTCACCCCTCCACTTT
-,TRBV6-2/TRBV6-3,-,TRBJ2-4,CASSYSPGTCVF,TGTGCCAGCAGTTACTCTCCCGGGACTTGTGTCTTC
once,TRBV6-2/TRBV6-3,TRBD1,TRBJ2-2,CASSHRDRVVGELFF,TGTGCCAGCAGCCACCGGGACAGGGTCGTCGGGGAGCTGTTTTTT
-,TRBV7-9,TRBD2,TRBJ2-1,CASSRGVSSGNEQFF,TGTGCCAGCAGCCGGGGGGTTAGCTCGGGCAATGAGCAGTTCTTC
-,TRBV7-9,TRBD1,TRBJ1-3,CASSPGDRVAGNTIYF,TGTGCCAGCAGCCCCGGGGACAGGGTGGCTGGAAACACCATATATTTT
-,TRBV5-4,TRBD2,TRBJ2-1,CASSRPTSGSGNEQFF,TGTGCCAGCAGCCGCCCGACTAGCGGGAGCGGCAATGAGCAGTTCTTC
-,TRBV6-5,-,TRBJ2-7,CASRPAGLSSYEQYF,TGTGCCAGCAGGCCCGCAGGCCTATCCTCCTACGAGCAGTACTTC
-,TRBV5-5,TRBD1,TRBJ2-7,CASSRRGPQMGEQYF,TGTGCCAGCAGCAGAAGGGGGCCCCAAATGGGCGAGCAGTACTTC
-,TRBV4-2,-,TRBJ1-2,CASSQDRLRGFDGYTF,TGTGCCAGCAGCCAAGATCGACTCAGAGGGTTCGATGGCTACACCTTC
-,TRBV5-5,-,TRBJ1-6,CASSFRVGGGSPLHF,TGTGCCAGCAGCTTCAGGGTTGGGGGGGGTTCACCCCTCCACTTT